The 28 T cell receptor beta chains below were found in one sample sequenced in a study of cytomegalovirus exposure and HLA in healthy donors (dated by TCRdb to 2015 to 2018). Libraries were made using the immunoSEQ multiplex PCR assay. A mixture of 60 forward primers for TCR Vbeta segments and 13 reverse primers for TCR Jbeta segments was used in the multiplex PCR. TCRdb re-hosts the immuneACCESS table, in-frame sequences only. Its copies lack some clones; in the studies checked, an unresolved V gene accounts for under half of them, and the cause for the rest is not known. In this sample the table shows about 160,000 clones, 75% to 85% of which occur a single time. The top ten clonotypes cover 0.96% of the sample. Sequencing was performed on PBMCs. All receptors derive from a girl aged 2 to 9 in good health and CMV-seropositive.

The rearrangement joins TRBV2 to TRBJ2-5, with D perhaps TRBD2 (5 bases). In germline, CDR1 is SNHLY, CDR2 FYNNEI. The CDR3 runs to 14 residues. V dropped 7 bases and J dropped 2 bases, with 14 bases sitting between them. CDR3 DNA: TGTGCCAGCACCCTGAGCGGCTTACAAGAGACCCAGTACTTC. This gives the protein CASTLSGLQETQYF. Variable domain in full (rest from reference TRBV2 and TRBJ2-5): EPEVTQTPSHQVTQMGQEVILRCVPISNHLYFYWYRQILGQKVEFLVSFYNNEISEKSEIFDDQFSVERPDGSNFTLKIRSTKLEDSAMYFCASTLSGLQETQYFGPGTRLLVL.

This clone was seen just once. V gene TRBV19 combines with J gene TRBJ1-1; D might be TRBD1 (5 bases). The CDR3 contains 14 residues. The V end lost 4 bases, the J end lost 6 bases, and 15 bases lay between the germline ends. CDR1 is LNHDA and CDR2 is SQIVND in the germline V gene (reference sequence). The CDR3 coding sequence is TGTGCCAGTAGTAGAAGGGGTTCACGCCCTGAAGCTTTCTTT. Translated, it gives CASSRRGSRPEAFF.

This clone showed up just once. Here the CDR3 DNA reads TGTGCCAGCAGCAGCCCGGGACAGGCCTTCAATGAGCAGTTCTTC. This encodes CASSSPGQAFNEQFF. The chain combines TRBV7-3 with TRBJ2-1, with 8 bases aligning to TRBD1. Germline loops: CDR1 SGHTA, CDR2 FQGTGA. This CDR3 has 15 amino acids. The junction had 9 bases not matched to a gene; V was cut back by 5 bases and J by 6 bases.

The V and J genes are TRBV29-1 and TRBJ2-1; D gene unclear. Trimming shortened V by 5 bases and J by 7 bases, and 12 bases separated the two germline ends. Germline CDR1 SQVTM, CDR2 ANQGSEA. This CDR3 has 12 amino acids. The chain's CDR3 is CSVMENQNEQFF. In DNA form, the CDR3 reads TGCAGCGTTATGGAGAACCAGAATGAGCAGTTCTTC.

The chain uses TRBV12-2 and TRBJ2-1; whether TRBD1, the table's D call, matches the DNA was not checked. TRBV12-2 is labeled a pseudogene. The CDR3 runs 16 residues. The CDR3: CASRLVEWAPYNEQFF. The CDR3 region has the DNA TGTGCAAGTCGCTTAGTAGAGTGGGCCCCCTACAATGAGCAGTTCTTC.

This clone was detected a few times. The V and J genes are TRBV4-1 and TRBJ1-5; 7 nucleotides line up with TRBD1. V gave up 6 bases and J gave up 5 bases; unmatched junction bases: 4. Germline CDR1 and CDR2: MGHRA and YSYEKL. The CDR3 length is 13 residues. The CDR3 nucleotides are TGCGCCAGCAGTCATACAGGGGATCAGCCCCAGCATTTT. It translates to CASSHTGDQPQHF.

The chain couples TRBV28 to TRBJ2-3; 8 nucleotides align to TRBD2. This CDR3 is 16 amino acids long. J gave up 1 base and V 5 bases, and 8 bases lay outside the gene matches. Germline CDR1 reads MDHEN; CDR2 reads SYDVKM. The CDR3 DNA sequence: TGTGCCAGCAGTGCTGGGGCTAGCGGGCGCACAGATACGCAGTATTTT. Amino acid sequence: CASSAGASGRTDTQYF. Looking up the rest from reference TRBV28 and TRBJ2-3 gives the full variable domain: DVKVTQSSRYLVKRTGEKVFLECVQDMDHENMFWYRQDPGLGLRLIYFSYDVKMKEKGDIPEGYSVSREKKERFSLILESASTNQTSMYLCASSAGASGRTDTQYFGPGTRLTVL.

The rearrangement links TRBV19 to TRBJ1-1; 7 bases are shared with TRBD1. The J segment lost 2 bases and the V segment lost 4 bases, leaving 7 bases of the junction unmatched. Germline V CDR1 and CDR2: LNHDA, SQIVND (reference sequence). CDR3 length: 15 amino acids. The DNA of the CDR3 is TGTGCCAGTAGTAGGCGGACAGGCCGTAACACTGAAGCTTTCTTT. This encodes CASSRRTGRNTEAFF.

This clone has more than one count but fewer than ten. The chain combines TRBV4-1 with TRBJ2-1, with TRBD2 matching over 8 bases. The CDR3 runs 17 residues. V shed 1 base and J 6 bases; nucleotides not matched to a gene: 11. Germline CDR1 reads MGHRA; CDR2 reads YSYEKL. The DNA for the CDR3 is TGCGCCAGCAGCCAAGCCCCACCAAGACTAGCGAGCAATGAGCAGTTCTTC. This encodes CASSQAPPRLASNEQFF.

The CDR3 reads CASSLVRATSGRRTNEQFF. The CDR3 coding sequence is TGTGCCAGCAGCTTAGTTAGGGCTACTAGCGGGAGGAGGACAAATGAGCAGTTCTTC. The chain recombines TRBV7-9 with TRBJ2-1, with 12 nucleotides matching TRBD2. V lost 1 base to trimming and J lost 7 bases; unmatched junction nucleotides: 14. The CDR3 totals 19 residues. From germline, CDR1 is SEHNR and CDR2 FQNEAQ (reference sequence).

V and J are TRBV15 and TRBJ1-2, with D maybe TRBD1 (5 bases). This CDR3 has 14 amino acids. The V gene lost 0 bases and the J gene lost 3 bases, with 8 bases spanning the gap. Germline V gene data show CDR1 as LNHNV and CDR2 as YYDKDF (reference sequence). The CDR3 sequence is CATSRDTRDYGYTF. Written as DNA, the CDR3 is TGTGCCACCAGCAGAGATACCAGGGACTATGGCTACACCTTC. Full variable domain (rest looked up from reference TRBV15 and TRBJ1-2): DAMVIQNPRYQVTQFGKPVTLSCSQTLNHNVMYWYQQKSSQAPKLLFHYYDKDFNNEADTPDNFQSRRPNTSFCFLDIRSPGLGDTAMYLCATSRDTRDYGYTFGSGTRLTVV.

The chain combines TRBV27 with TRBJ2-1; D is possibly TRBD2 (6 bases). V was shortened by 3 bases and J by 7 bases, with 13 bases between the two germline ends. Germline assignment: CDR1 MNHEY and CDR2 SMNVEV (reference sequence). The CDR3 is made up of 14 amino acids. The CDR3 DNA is TGTGCCAGCAGTTTGGGAGGCTTTGGGAATGAGCAGTTCTTC. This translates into CASSLGGFGNEQFF.

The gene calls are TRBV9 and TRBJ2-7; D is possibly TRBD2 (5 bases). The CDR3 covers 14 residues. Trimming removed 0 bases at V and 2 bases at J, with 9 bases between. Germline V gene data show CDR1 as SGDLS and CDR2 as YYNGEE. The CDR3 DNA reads TGTGCCAGCAGCGTAGGAGGGAATCCCTACGAGCAGTACTTC. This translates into CASSVGGNPYEQYF.

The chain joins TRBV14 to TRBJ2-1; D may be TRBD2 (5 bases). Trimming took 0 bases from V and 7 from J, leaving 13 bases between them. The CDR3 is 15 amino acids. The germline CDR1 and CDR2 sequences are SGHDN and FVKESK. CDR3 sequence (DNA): TGTGCCAGCAGCCAAGAACAGAGGGTTTGGAATGAGCAGTTCTTC. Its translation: CASSQEQRVWNEQFF.

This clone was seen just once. CDR3 coding DNA: TGCAGCGTCAAGCTGGTGGTGAACACTGAAGCTTTCTTT. It is translated as CSVKLVVNTEAFF. The rearrangement uses TRBV29-1 and TRBJ1-1; no reliable D call. Germline assignment: CDR1 SQVTM and CDR2 ANQGSEA. V was shortened by 6 bases and J by 0 bases, with 11 bases between the two germline ends. There are 13 residues in the CDR3.

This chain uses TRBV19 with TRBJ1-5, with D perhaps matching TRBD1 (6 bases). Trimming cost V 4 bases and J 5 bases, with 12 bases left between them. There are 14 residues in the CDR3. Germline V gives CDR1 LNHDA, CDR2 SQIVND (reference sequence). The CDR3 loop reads CASSTGGAYQPQHF. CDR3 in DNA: TGTGCCAGTAGTACGGGGGGGGCTTATCAGCCCCAGCATTTT.

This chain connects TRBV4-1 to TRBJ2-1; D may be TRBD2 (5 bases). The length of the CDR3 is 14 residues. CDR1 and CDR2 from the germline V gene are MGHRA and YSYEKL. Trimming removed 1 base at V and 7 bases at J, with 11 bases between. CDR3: CASSQAGVRNEQFF. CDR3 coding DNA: TGCGCCAGCAGCCAAGCCGGGGTGAGGAATGAGCAGTTCTTC.

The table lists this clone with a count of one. CDR3 region: CAISESGTPRGYGYTF. Here the CDR3 DNA reads TGTGCCATCAGTGAGTCGGGGACACCCCGGGGCTATGGCTACACCTTC. The chain uses TRBV10-3 and TRBJ1-2, with D possibly TRBD1 on 6 matching bases. This CDR3 region has 16 residues. Trimming cost V 0 bases and J 4 bases, with 15 bases left between them. The germline gives CDR1 ENHRY, CDR2 SYGVKD.

CDR3 residues: CASSEWLETQYF. DNA of the CDR3: TGTGCCAGCAGTGAGTGGCTCGAGACCCAGTACTTC. This rearrangement joins TRBV6-1 to TRBJ2-5; D call uncertain. Germline loops: CDR1 MNHNS, CDR2 SASEGT. CDR3 size: 12 residues. The V gene lost 3 bases and the J gene lost 5 bases, with 7 bases spanning the gap.

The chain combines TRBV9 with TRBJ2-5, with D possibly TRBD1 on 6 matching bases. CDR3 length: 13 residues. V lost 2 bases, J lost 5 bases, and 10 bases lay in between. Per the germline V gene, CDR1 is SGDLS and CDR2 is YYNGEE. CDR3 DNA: TGTGCCAGCAGCGTTGGGACATGGGAGACCCAGTACTTC. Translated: CASSVGTWETQYF.

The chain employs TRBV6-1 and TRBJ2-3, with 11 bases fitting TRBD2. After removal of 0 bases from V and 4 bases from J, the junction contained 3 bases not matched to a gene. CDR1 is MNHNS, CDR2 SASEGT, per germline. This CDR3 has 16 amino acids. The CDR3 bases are TGTGCCAGCAGTGAAGCCTTAGCGGGAGGGCCAGATACGCAGTATTTT. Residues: CASSEALAGGPDTQYF.

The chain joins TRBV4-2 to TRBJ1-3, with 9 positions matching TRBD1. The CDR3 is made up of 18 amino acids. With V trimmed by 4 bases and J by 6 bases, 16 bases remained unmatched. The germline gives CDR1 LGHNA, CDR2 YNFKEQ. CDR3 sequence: CASSRERNRGRFLNTIYF. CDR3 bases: TGTGCCAGCAGCCGAGAGAGGAACAGGGGGCGATTCTTAAACACCATATATTTT.

In DNA form, the CDR3 reads TGCGCCAGCACGACTTCATATACGTACACAGATACGCAGTATTTT. It is translated as CASTTSYTYTDTQYF. The rearrangement links TRBV5-1 to TRBJ2-3; no definite D call. The CDR3 is 15 amino acids. Germline-derived CDR1 and CDR2 are SGHRS and YFSETQ. The V end was cut by 6 bases, the J end by 2 bases, with 16 bases between.

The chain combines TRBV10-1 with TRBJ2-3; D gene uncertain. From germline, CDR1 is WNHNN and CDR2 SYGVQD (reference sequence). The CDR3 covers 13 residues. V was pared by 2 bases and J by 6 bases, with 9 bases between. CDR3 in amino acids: CASSERPADTQYF. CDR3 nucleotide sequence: TGCGCCAGCAGTGAGCGCCCCGCGGATACGCAGTATTTT.

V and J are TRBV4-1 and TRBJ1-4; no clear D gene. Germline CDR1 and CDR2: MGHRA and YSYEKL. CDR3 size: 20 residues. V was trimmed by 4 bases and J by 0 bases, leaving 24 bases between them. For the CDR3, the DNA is TGCGCCAGCAGCCCAAAGGTATGGGCCGGCGAGATTGCAACTAATGAAAAACTGTTTTTT. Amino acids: CASSPKVWAGEIATNEKLFF.

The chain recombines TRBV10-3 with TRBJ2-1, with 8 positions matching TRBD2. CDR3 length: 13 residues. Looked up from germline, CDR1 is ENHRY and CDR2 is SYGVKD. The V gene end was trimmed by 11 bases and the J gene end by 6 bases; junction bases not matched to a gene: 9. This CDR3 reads CAFGGDLGNEQFF. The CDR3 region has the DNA TGTGCCTTCGGGGGGGACCTCGGCAATGAGCAGTTCTTC.

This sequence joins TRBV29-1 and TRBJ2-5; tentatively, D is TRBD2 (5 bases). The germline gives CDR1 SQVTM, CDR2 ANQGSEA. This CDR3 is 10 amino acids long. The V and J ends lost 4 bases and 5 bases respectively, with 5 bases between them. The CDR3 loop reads CSVGGETQYF. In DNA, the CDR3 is TGCAGCGTTGGCGGGGAGACCCAGTACTTC.

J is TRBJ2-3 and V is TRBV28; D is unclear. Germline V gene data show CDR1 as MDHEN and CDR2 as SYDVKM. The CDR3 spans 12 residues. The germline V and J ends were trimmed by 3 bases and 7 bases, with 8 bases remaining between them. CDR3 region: CASSFGFNTQYF. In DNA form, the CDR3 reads TGTGCCAGCAGTTTCGGGTTCAATACGCAGTATTTT.